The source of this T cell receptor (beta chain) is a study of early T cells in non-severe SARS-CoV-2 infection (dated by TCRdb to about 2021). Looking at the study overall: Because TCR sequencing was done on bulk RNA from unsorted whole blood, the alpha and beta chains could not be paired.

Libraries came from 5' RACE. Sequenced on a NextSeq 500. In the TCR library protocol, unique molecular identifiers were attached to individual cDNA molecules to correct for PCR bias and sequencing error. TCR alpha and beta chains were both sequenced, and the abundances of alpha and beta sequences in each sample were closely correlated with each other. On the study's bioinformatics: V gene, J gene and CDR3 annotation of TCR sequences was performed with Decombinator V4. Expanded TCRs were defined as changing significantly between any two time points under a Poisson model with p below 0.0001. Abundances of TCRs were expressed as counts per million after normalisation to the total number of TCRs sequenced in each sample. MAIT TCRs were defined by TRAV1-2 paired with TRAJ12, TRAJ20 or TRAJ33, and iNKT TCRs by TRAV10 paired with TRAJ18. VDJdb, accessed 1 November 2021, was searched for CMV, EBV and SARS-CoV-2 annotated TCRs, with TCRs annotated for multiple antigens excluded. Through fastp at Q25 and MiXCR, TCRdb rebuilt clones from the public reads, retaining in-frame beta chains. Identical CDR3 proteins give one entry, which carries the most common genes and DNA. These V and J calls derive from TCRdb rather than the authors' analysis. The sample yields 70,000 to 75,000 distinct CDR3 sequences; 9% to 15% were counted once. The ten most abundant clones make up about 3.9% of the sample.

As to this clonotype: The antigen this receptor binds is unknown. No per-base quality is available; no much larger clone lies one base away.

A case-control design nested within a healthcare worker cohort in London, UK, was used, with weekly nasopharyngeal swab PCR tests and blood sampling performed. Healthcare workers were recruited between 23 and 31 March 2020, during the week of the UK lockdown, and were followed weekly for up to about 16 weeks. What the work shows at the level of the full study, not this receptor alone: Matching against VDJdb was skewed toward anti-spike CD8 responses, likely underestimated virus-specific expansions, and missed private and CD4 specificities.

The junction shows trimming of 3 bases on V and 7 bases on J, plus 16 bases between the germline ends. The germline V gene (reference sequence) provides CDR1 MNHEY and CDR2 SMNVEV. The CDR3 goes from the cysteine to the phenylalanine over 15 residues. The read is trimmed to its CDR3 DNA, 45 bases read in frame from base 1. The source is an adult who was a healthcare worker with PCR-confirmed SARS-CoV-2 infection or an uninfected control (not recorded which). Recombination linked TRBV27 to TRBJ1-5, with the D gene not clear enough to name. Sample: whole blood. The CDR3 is CASSLGAGMGQPQHF. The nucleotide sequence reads TGTGCCAGCAGTTTGGGCGCGGGCATGGGCCAGCCCCAGCATTTT.